What follows are 25 T cell receptor beta chains derived from one specimen sequenced in a study of shared clonotypes between healthy human individuals. Assay used: immunoSEQ multiplex PCR; TCRdb lists only in-frame clones, some missing. The profile covers approximately 590,000 clones, with 95% appearing a single time and about 0.11% taken by the ten largest. Terminally differentiated effector memory CD45RA+ cells were left out of the naive CD8 fraction, which was CD45RO-negative and positively selected for CCR7. The sample comprised naive CD8+ T cells sorted from blood. All receptors derive from a woman in her thirties in good health.

The chain couples TRBV28 to TRBJ2-1, with 8 bases matching TRBD1. V gave up 5 bases and J gave up 7 bases; unmatched junction bases: 16. CDR3 length: 17 residues. Germline V CDR1 and CDR2: MDHEN, SYDVKM. CDR3 in DNA: TGTGCCAGCAGTCCCCGGTCGGACAGGGAAGGAGTAAATGAGCAGTTCTTC. It encodes CASSPRSDREGVNEQFF.

This clone was seen just once. The chain joins TRBV5-8 to TRBJ2-2, with D tentatively TRBD2 (5 bases). The CDR3 has 15 amino acids. V was trimmed by 0 bases and J by 4 bases, leaving 10 bases between them. Germline V gives CDR1 SGHTS, CDR2 YDEGEE. The CDR3 reads CASSLEAGPTGELFF. The CDR3 nucleotides are TGTGCCAGCAGCTTGGAGGCGGGCCCCACCGGGGAGCTGTTTTTT.

The rearrangement links TRBV9 to TRBJ2-2, with TRBD1 matching over 8 bases. The CDR3 covers 16 residues. Germline V gene lookup returns CDR1 SGDLS and CDR2 YYNGEE. Trimming at V came to 3 bases and at J to 6 bases, leaving 10 bases not matched to a gene. Written as DNA, the CDR3 is TGTGCCAGCAGCGAAACAGGGGGAGGATTACCCGGGGAGCTGTTTTTT. This gives the protein CASSETGGGLPGELFF.

The chain employs TRBV25-1 and TRBJ2-1; 9 positions match TRBD2. The V gene's germline CDR1 is MGHDK and CDR2 SYGVNS. There are 14 residues in the CDR3. V shed 4 bases, J shed 8 bases, and the junction held 6 bases outside the gene matches. For the CDR3, the DNA is TGTGCCAGCAGTGGGGCGGGAGGGATGGATGAGCAGTTCTTC. Translating it yields CASSGAGGMDEQFF.

The sample holds one count of this clone. The chain recombines TRBV27 with TRBJ1-2, with unresolved D. The germline V gene has CDR1 MNHEY and CDR2 SMNVEV (reference sequence). This CDR3 is built from 14 residues. The ends were cut back, 5 bases at V and 7 bases at J, with 17 bases in the middle. The CDR3 DNA follows: TGTGCCAGCAGTCCTCGGGCGGGTATCGGTGGCTACACCTTC. Translation gives CASSPRAGIGGYTF.

This CDR3 is CASTSEITNTEAFF. CDR3 nucleotides: TGTGCCAGCACCTCGGAAATCACGAACACTGAAGCTTTCTTT. The chain uses TRBV7-6 and TRBJ1-1; D is ambiguous. Trimming removed 7 bases from V and 1 base from J, with 13 bases in between. Germline lookup yields CDR1 SGHVS and CDR2 FNYEAQ. The CDR3 totals 14 residues.

This sequence joins TRBV11-2 and TRBJ2-5; tentative D call: TRBD2 (6 bases). CDR1 SGHAT and CDR2 FQNNGV come from the germline V gene. The length of the CDR3 is 13 residues. V shed 3 bases and J shed 11 bases, with 16 bases lying between them. The CDR3 spells CASSFGASGEQYF. In DNA form, the CDR3 reads TGTGCCAGCAGCTTTGGGGCCTCGGGGGAGCAGTACTTC.

Only one count was recorded for this clone. The V and J genes are TRBV19 and TRBJ1-2; TRBD1 might be the D (5 bases). The CDR3 contains 14 residues. The germline CDR1 and CDR2 sequences are LNHDA and SQIVND (reference sequence). The V end was cut by 1 base, the J end by 3 bases, with 9 bases between. CDR3 residues: CASSIGGEYYGYTF. CDR3 nucleotides: TGTGCCAGTAGTATAGGAGGGGAGTACTATGGCTACACCTTC.

This sequence joins TRBV10-2 and TRBJ1-1, with D perhaps matching TRBD1 (6 bases). This CDR3 spans 12 amino acids. Per the germline V gene, CDR1 is WSHSY and CDR2 is SAAADI. Trimming stripped 4 bases from V and 7 bases from J, with 10 bases between. The CDR3 bases are TGCGCCAGCAGTGTAGGGACACTTGAAGCTTTCTTT. It translates to CASSVGTLEAFF.

This chain joins TRBV2 and TRBJ2-2, with D possibly TRBD2 on 6 matching bases. The germline V and J ends were trimmed by 10 bases and 10 bases, with 25 bases remaining between them. CDR3 length: 15 amino acids. Germline V CDR1 and CDR2: SNHLY, FYNNEI. The CDR3 DNA reads TGTGCCACCTCCGAAGCCCGGGCGGGAACAGTGGAGCTGTTTTTT. This encodes CATSEARAGTVELFF.

This clone was recorded once. V gene TRBV21-1 combines with J gene TRBJ1-1. TRBV21-1 is listed as a pseudogene. The length of the CDR3 is 16 residues. The CDR3 protein is CASSSPPPVIILRAFF. The CDR3, as DNA: TGTGCCAGCAGTTCTCCCCCCCCCGTTATTATTTTGAGGGCTTTCTTT.

The chain employs TRBV15 and TRBJ2-7, with 9 positions matching TRBD2. V trimming: 1 base; J trimming: 5 bases; junction bases outside the gene matches: 9. Germline V gene sequence: CDR1 LNHNV, CDR2 YYDKDF (reference sequence). The CDR3 runs to 16 residues. CDR3 loop: CATSRGNTGLAHEQYF. CDR3 coding DNA: TGTGCCACCAGCAGAGGAAATACGGGACTAGCCCACGAGCAGTACTTC.

V gene TRBV9 combines with J gene TRBJ2-3; possibly TRBD2 for D (6 bases). Trimming shortened V by 0 bases and J by 6 bases, and 11 bases separated the two germline ends. CDR1 SGDLS and CDR2 YYNGEE come from the germline V gene. The length of the CDR3 is 14 residues. CDR3 residues: CASSVAGVGDTQYF. CDR3 nucleotide sequence: TGTGCCAGCAGCGTAGCGGGAGTTGGGGATACGCAGTATTTT.

The CDR3 loop reads CASSFGGHFLTGELFF. The CDR3 DNA sequence: TGTGCCAGCAGTTTCGGCGGACACTTCCTGACCGGGGAGCTGTTTTTT. The rearrangement uses TRBV27 and TRBJ2-2; maybe TRBD1 (5 bases). The germline V gene has CDR1 MNHEY and CDR2 SMNVEV (reference sequence). This CDR3 has 16 amino acids. Trimming left V 3 bases short and J 5 bases short, with 16 bases between.

The rearrangement joins TRBV7-2 to TRBJ1-1; TRBD1 matches at 7 bases. The trim removed 5 bases at V and 6 bases at J, leaving 15 bases unmatched. The V gene's germline CDR1 is SGHTA and CDR2 FQGNSA. CDR3 length: 16 residues. CDR3 sequence (DNA): TGTGCCAGCAGCCCTCGGGCAGGGGGTAATGTTGCTGAAGCTTTCTTT. This sequence encodes CASSPRAGGNVAEAFF.

This chain joins TRBV27 and TRBJ1-1; D remains ambiguous. V was clipped by 3 bases and J by 3 bases, with 8 bases between them. CDR3 length: 13 amino acids. CDR1 MNHEY and CDR2 SMNVEV come from the germline V gene (reference sequence). The chain's CDR3 is CASSLGADTEAFF. CDR3 DNA sequence: TGTGCCAGCAGTTTGGGTGCGGACACTGAAGCTTTCTTT.

The J gene is TRBJ2-6, the V gene TRBV27, with 11 bases aligning to TRBD1. CDR1 MNHEY and CDR2 SMNVEV come from the germline V gene (reference sequence). This CDR3 region has 18 residues. V gave up 2 bases and J gave up 0 bases; unmatched junction bases: 3. This CDR3 is CASSLLGQGASGANVLTF. The CDR3 DNA follows: TGTGCCAGCAGTTTACTTGGACAGGGGGCCTCTGGGGCCAACGTCCTGACTTTC.

This clone was seen once. The chain carries TRBV9 and TRBJ1-2; D not resolved. The V end was cut by 3 bases, the J end by 8 bases, with 14 bases between. The germline V gene encodes CDR1 SGDLS and CDR2 YYNGEE. The CDR3 contains 13 residues. The CDR3 DNA reads as TGTGCCAGCAGCGAAATAGGACGGGAGGGCTACACCTTC. Translation gives CASSEIGREGYTF.

V gene TRBV4-1 combines with J gene TRBJ2-3; 7 bases map to TRBD2. The V and J ends lost 1 base and 3 bases, in that order; junction bases with no gene match: 7. The CDR3 runs 16 residues. Germline V lookup: CDR1 MGHRA, CDR2 YSYEKL. The chain's CDR3 is CASSQAYAGETDTQYF. In nucleotides, the CDR3 is TGCGCCAGCAGCCAAGCTTATGCGGGAGAAACAGATACGCAGTATTTT.

This rearrangement joins TRBV5-1 to TRBJ2-5, with 8 bases that match TRBD1. The germline V gene has CDR1 SGHRS and CDR2 YFSETQ. V was clipped by 6 bases and J by 2 bases; unmatched bases: 3. CDR3 length equals 13 residues. This CDR3 reads CASKRTGQETQYF. Here the CDR3 DNA reads TGCGCCAGCAAGCGGACAGGGCAAGAGACCCAGTACTTC.

This chain uses TRBV9 with TRBJ2-3; D unresolved. CDR3 length: 12 amino acids. Germline CDR1 and CDR2: SGDLS and YYNGEE. Trimming pared 4 bases from V and 5 bases from J, leaving 8 bases between. The CDR3 nucleotides read TGTGCCAGCAGCCCCGTGCAAGATACGCAGTATTTT. Translation gives CASSPVQDTQYF.

This chain connects TRBV28 to TRBJ2-5, with 8 bases identical to TRBD2. Germline CDR1 reads MDHEN; CDR2 reads SYDVKM. This CDR3 has 17 residues. J was trimmed by 4 bases and V by 5 bases; bases with no gene match: 15. CDR3 sequence (DNA): TGTGCCAGCAGTACCATAACCGAGCGGGAGTTCGGAGAGACCCAGTACTTC. Translated, it gives CASSTITEREFGETQYF.

This clone has a single count. The V call is TRBV28, the J call TRBJ1-3; D ambiguous. The V and J ends lost 3 bases and 0 bases respectively, with 12 bases between them. Germline V lookup: CDR1 MDHEN, CDR2 SYDVKM. CDR3 length equals 16 residues. The chain's CDR3 is CASSFRPPSSGNTIYF. CDR3 DNA: TGTGCCAGCAGTTTCCGACCGCCGAGCTCTGGAAACACCATATATTTT.

This sequence joins TRBV28 and TRBJ2-5; D gene ambiguous. This CDR3 spans 12 amino acids. The germline V and J ends were trimmed by 4 bases and 5 bases, with 8 bases remaining between them. CDR1 is MDHEN and CDR2 is SYDVKM in the germline V gene. The CDR3 nucleotides are TGTGCCAGCAGTTCCCAAACCGAGACCCAGTACTTC. As protein: CASSSQTETQYF.

The chain recombines TRBV28 with TRBJ2-6; 8 bases align to TRBD1. The CDR3 sequence is 17 residues long. V was clipped by 5 bases and J by 0 bases; unmatched bases: 6. CDR1 is MDHEN and CDR2 is SYDVKM in the germline V gene. The CDR3 loop reads CASSLGQGSSGANVLTF. CDR3 DNA: TGTGCCAGCAGTCTTGGACAGGGTAGCTCTGGGGCCAACGTCCTGACTTTC.